The 13 T cell receptor beta chains given below trace back to one sample, sequenced in a study of cytomegalovirus exposure and HLA in healthy donors. PCR primers comprised 60 Vbeta and 13 Jbeta primers. Generated by immunoSEQ multiplex PCR, the TCRdb table keeps only in-frame clones and is missing some. The sample spans approximately 140,000 clones; the ten largest clones claim about 2.3%. The sample comprised PBMCs. The source is a woman aged 18-35 years in good health and CMV-seronegative.

The CDR3 is CATRGLAGFNEQFF. The CDR3 DNA is TGTGCCACCAGGGGACTAGCGGGATTTAATGAGCAGTTCTTC. V is TRBV4-2 and J is TRBJ2-1, with 13 positions matching TRBD2. This CDR3 comprises 14 residues. The V gene end was trimmed by 10 bases and the J gene end by 7 bases; junction bases not matched to a gene: 7. CDR1 is LGHNA, CDR2 YNFKEQ, per germline.

Worth noting for this clone: A read error may produce the germline difference seen at one junction end. The same CDR3 arises from other DNA sequences in this sample as well. This chain joins TRBV9 and TRBJ1-1; the D gene is possibly TRBD1 (6 bases). This CDR3 is built from 15 residues. Germline assignment: CDR1 SGDLS and CDR2 YYNGEE. The DNA for the CDR3 is TGTGCCAGCAGCGTAGACCCAACAGGGAACACTGAGGCTTTCTTT. Translation: CASSVDPTGNTEAFF.

The chain uses TRBV5-1 and TRBJ2-5; D ambiguous. From germline, CDR1 is SGHRS and CDR2 YFSETQ. The CDR3 has 13 amino acids. Deletions cut 4 bases from V and 5 bases from J, with 12 bases between. The CDR3 here is CASSIEPRETQYF. The CDR3 nucleotides are TGCGCCAGCAGCATCGAGCCCCGGGAGACCCAGTACTTC.

The gene calls are TRBV9 and TRBJ1-2; D gene uncertain. This CDR3 comprises 14 residues. In germline, CDR1 is SGDLS, CDR2 YYNGEE. V lost 0 bases and J 5 bases, leaving 11 bases between the germline ends. The CDR3 spells CASSVDTAFYGYTF. DNA of the CDR3: TGTGCCAGCAGCGTAGACACAGCATTTTATGGCTACACCTTC.

The chain carries TRBV2 and TRBJ2-7; 8 bases line up with TRBD2. Trimming removed 5 bases from V and 2 bases from J; junction bases left unmatched: 5. Per the germline V gene, CDR1 is SNHLY and CDR2 is FYNNEI. The CDR3 has 14 amino acids. The CDR3 nucleotides are TGTGCCAGCAGTTACGGGAGGGGAACCTACGAGCAGTACTTC. This gives the protein CASSYGRGTYEQYF.

The chain couples TRBV7-2 to TRBJ1-1; D is ambiguous. Trimming cost V 1 base and J 11 bases, with 14 bases left between them. Germline loops: CDR1 SGHTA, CDR2 FQGNSA. This CDR3 spans 13 amino acids. The CDR3 spells CASSLEHGSGAFF. The CDR3 region has the DNA TGTGCCAGCAGCTTAGAACACGGCTCGGGGGCTTTCTTT.

V gene TRBV19 combines with J gene TRBJ1-5, with TRBD1 identical over 7 bases. The junction had 6 bases not matched to a gene; V was cut back by 5 bases and J by 2 bases. This CDR3 contains 15 residues. The germline CDR1 and CDR2 sequences are LNHDA and SQIVND (reference sequence). CDR3: CASSETGFGNQPQHF. DNA for the CDR3: TGTGCCAGTAGTGAGACAGGGTTTGGCAATCAGCCCCAGCATTTT.

The V and J genes are TRBV21-1 and TRBJ1-5; the table's D gene call, TRBD1, was not cross checked with the DNA. TRBV21-1 is tagged as a pseudogene. The CDR3 totals 16 residues. The CDR3 region has the DNA TGTGCCAGCAGCAGTCAGGGAATGGATAGCAATCAGCCCCAGCATTTT. Its translation is CASSSQGMDSNQPQHF.

V gene TRBV19 combines with J gene TRBJ1-1, with D uncertain. The CDR3 sequence is 13 residues long. Germline V CDR1 and CDR2: LNHDA, SQIVND (reference sequence). Trimming cost V 7 bases and J 0 bases, with 9 bases left between them. The chain's CDR3 is CASTLELNTEAFF. Written as DNA, the CDR3 is TGTGCCAGTACCCTAGAATTGAACACTGAAGCTTTCTTT.

The V and J genes are TRBV19 and TRBJ1-5; 9 bases map to TRBD1. Germline V gene data show CDR1 as LNHDA and CDR2 as SQIVND (reference sequence). This CDR3 is 15 amino acids long. The V and J ends lost 7 bases and 1 base, in that order; junction bases with no gene match: 5. The CDR3 coding sequence is TGTGCCAGTACTCGGACAGGGGACAGCAATCAGCCCCAGCATTTT. As protein: CASTRTGDSNQPQHF. Based on the CDR3 plus reference TRBV19 and TRBJ1-5, the full variable domain is DGGITQSPKYLFRKEGQNVTLSCEQNLNHDAMYWYRQDPGQGLRLIYYSQIVNDFQKGDIAEGYSVSREKKESFPLTVTSAQKNPTAFYLCASTRTGDSNQPQHFGDGTRLSIL.

The V and J genes are TRBV7-9 and TRBJ2-7, with TRBD2 as a possible D gene (5 bases). The CDR3 totals 13 residues. Germline assignment: CDR1 SEHNR and CDR2 FQNEAQ (reference sequence). For the CDR3, the DNA is TGTGCCAGCAGCATAGCCGGGGAATACGAGCAGTACGTC. Translated, it gives CASSIAGEYEQYV.

This chain connects TRBV6-6 to TRBJ2-3; 8 nucleotides line up with TRBD2. The germline CDR1 and CDR2 sequences are MNHNY and SVGAGI (reference sequence). V shed 5 bases and J 1 base; nucleotides not matched to a gene: 8. This CDR3 spans 16 amino acids. In DNA form, the CDR3 reads TGTGCCAGCAGTCCGAGCGGGAGCGGGGGCACAGATACGCAGTATTTT. Its protein is CASSPSGSGGTDTQYF.

The chain combines TRBV19 with TRBJ2-1; 10 nucleotides line up with TRBD2. Per germline, CDR1 LNHDA and CDR2 SQIVND (reference sequence). CDR3 length: 16 residues. The J segment lost 9 bases and the V segment lost 4 bases, leaving 12 bases of the junction unmatched. CDR3 coding DNA: TGTGCCAGTAGTAGCTCTAGCGGGAGAATCTCAGGTGAGCAGTTCTTC. It is translated as CASSSSSGRISGEQFF.